Included here is one TCR beta chain sequence, with context. The data stem from a study of blood T cells in healthy people across ages. Sample-barcoded 5' priming and a J-beta primer mix drove a second PCR of roughly 7 to 11 cycles. TCRdb reprocessed the 5' RACE reads with MiXCR, giving one entry per CDR3 protein. The sample has 1,800,000 or so distinct CDR3 sequences, 30% to 40% seen once. The receptor was derived from a human donor in good health. Sequences were obtained from blood.

The CDR3 bases are TGTGCCAGCAATGGGGGGCGGGAGACCCAGTACTTC. This gives the protein CASNGGRETQYF. This chain links TRBV2 with TRBJ2-5; D is tentatively TRBD1 or TRBD2 (6 bases each). Per germline, CDR1 SNHLY and CDR2 FYNNEI. Trimming pared 7 bases from V and 5 bases from J, leaving 11 bases between. This CDR3 spans 12 amino acids.